The T cell receptor (beta chain) under discussion was sequenced for a study of cytomegalovirus exposure and HLA in healthy donors. Overall study context: Early released data comprised around 80 million unique TCRs from HLA-typed donors. Study-wide results and limits: Presence/absence analyses treated sequencing depth as roughly uniform across donors.

PCR primers comprised 60 Vbeta and 13 Jbeta primers. Sequenced by immunoSEQ multiplex PCR; TCRdb stores in-frame clones only, minus some. This table holds about 89,000 clones, roughly 79% found once. Turning to this clone: Its target is unknown.

Input material: PBMCs. The sequence derives from a male donor in good health and CMV-seronegative.

In DNA, the CDR3 is TGTGCCAGCAGTTCCCGTCTGGGGGCGATCTCCTACGAGCAGTACTTC. As protein: CASSSRLGAISYEQYF. This sequence joins TRBV27 and TRBJ2-7; a possible D gene is TRBD1 (6 bases). This CDR3 spans 16 amino acids. Trimming shortened V by 4 bases and J by 0 bases, and 16 bases separated the two germline ends. The V gene's germline CDR1 is MNHEY and CDR2 SMNVEV (reference sequence).